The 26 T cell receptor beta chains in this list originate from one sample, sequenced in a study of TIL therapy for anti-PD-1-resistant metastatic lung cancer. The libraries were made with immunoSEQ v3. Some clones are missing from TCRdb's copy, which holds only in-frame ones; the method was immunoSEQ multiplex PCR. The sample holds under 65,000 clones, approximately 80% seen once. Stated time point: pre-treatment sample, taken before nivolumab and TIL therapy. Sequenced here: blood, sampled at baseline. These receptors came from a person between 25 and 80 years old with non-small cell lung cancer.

Here the CDR3 reads CASRPGTINQPQHF. The CDR3 DNA reads TGTGCCAGCCGTCCCGGGACAATCAATCAGCCCCAGCATTTT. This chain joins TRBV27 and TRBJ1-5, with D perhaps matching TRBD1 (6 bases). In germline, CDR1 is MNHEY, CDR2 SMNVEV (reference sequence). V lost 8 bases and J lost 3, with 14 bases in between. The CDR3 totals 14 residues.

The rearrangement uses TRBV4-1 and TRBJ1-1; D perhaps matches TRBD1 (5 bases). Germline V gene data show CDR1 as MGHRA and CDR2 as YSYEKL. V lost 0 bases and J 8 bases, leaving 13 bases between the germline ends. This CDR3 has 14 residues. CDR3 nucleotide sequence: TGCGCCAGCAGCCAAGATCTAGGGGTTCGGGAAGCTTTCTTT. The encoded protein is CASSQDLGVREAFF.

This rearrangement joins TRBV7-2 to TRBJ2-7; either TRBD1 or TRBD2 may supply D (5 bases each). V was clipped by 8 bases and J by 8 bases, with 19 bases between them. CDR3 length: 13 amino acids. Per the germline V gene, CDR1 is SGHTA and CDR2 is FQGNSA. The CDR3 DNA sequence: TGTGCCAGCGTCCTAGGCCGGGACGGGAAGCAGTACTTC. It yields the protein CASVLGRDGKQYF.

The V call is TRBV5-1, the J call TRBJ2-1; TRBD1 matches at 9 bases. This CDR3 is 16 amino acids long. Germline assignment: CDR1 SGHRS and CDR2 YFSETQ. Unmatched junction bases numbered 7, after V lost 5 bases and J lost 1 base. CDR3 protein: CASRRTGVGSYNEQFF. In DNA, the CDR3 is TGCGCCAGCAGACGGACAGGGGTCGGGTCCTACAATGAGCAGTTCTTC.

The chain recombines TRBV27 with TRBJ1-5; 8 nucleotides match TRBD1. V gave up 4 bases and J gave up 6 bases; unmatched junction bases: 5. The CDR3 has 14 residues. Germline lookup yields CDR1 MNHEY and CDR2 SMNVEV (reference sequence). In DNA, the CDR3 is TGTGCCAGCAGTTCGACAGGGGAAGCTCAGCCCCAGCATTTT. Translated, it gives CASSSTGEAQPQHF.

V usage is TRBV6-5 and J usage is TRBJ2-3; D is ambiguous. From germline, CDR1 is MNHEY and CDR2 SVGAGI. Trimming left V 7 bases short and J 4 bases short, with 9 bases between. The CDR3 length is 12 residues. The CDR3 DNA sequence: TGTGCCAGCACCCTTCCAGCAGATACGCAGTATTTT. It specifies CASTLPADTQYF.

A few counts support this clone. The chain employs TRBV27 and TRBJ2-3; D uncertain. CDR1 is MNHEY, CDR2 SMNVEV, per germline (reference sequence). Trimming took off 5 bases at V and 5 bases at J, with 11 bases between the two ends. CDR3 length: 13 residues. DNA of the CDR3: TGTGCCAGCAGTCCCATCCGTGTAGATACGCAGTATTTT. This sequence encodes CASSPIRVDTQYF.

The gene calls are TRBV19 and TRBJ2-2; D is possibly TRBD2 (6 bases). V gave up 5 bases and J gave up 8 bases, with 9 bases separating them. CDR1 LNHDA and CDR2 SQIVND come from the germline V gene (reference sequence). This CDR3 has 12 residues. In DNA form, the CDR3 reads TGTGCCAGTAGTGAGGGGAGGGGGGAGCTGTTTTTT. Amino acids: CASSEGRGELFF. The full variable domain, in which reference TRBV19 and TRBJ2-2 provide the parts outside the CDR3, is DGGITQSPKYLFRKEGQNVTLSCEQNLNHDAMYWYRQDPGQGLRLIYYSQIVNDFQKGDIAEGYSVSREKKESFPLTVTSAQKNPTAFYLCASSEGRGELFFGEGSRLTVL.

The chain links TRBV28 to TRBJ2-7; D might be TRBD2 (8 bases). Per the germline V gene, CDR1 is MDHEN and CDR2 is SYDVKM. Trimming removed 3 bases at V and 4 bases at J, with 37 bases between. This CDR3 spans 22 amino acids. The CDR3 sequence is CASSFQETGSVFLAGGEYEQYF. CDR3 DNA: TGTGCCAGCAGTTTTCAGGAGACAGGGTCGGTGTTCTTGGCGGGAGGAGAGTACGAGCAGTACTTC.

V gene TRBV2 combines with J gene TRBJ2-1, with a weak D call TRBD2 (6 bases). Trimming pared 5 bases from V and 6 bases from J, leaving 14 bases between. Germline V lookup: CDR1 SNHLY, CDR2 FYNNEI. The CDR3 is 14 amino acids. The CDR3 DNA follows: TGTGCCAGCAGTTCCTTCGCGGGGCTCAATGAGCAGTTCTTC. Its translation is CASSSFAGLNEQFF.

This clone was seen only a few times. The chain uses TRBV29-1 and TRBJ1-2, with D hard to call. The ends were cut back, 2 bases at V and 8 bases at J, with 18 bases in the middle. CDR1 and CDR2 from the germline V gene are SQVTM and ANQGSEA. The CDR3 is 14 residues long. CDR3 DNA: TGCAGCGTTGAATCCCCTTTAGGAGGGCGAGGCTACACCTTC. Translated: CSVESPLGGRGYTF.

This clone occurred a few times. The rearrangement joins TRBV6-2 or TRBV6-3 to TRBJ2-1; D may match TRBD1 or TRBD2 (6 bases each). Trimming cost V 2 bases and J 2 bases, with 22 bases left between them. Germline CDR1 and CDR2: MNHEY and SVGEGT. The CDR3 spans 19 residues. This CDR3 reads CASSYPWGRERRTYNEQFF. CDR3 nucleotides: TGTGCCAGCAGTTACCCTTGGGGGCGGGAAAGGAGAACCTACAATGAGCAGTTCTTC.

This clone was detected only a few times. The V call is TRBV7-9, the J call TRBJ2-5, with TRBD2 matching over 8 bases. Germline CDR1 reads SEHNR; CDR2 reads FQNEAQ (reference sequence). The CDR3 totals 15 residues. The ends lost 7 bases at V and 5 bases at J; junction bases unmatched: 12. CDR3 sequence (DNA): TGTGCCAGCACCCCGGGACTAGTATTATTCGAGACCCAGTACTTC. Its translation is CASTPGLVLFETQYF.

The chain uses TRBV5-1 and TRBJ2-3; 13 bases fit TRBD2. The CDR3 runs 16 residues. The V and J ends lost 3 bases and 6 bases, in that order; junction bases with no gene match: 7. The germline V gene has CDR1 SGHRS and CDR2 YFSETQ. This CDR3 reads CASSSQLAGGTDTQYF. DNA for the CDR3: TGCGCCAGCAGCTCCCAACTAGCGGGGGGGACCGATACGCAGTATTTT.

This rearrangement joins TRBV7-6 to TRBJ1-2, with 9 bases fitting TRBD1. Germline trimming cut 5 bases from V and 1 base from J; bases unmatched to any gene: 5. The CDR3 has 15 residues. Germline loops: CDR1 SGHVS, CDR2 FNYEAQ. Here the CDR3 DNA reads TGTGCCAGCAGCGCCGGGACAGGGCTTAACTATGGCTACACCTTC. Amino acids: CASSAGTGLNYGYTF.

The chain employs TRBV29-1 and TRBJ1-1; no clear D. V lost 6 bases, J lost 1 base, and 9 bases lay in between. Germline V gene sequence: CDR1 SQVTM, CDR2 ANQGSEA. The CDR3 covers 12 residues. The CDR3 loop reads CSVSDGNTEAFF. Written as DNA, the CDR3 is TGCAGCGTCTCGGACGGGAACACTGAAGCTTTCTTT.

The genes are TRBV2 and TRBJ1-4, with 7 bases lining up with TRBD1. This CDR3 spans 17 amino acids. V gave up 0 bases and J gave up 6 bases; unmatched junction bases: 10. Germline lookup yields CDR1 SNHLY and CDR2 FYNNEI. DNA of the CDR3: TGTGCCAGCAGTGAAGCGCCTCCGACAGGGTTGGATGAAAAACTGTTTTTT. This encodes CASSEAPPTGLDEKLFF. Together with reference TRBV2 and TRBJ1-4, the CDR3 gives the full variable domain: EPEVTQTPSHQVTQMGQEVILRCVPISNHLYFYWYRQILGQKVEFLVSFYNNEISEKSEIFDDQFSVERPDGSNFTLKIRSTKLEDSAMYFCASSEAPPTGLDEKLFFGSGTQLSVL.

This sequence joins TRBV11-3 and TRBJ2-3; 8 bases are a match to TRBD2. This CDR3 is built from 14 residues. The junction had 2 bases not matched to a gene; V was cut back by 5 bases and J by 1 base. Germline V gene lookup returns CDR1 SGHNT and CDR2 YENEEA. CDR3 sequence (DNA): TGTGCCAGCAGCCCGGGGGGGGGCACAGATACGCAGTATTTT. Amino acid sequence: CASSPGGGTDTQYF. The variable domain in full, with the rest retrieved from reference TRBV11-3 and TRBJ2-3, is EAGVVQSPRYKIIEKKQPVAFWCNPISGHNTLYWYLQNLGQGPELLIRYENEEAVDDSQLPKDRFSAERLKGVDSTLKIQPAELGDSAVYLCASSPGGGTDTQYFGPGTRLTVL.

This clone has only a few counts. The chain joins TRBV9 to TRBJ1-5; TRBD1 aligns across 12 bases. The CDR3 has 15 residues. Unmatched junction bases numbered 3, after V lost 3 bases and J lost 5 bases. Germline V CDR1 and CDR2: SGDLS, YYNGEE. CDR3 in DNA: TGTGCCAGCAGCGCAGGGGACAGGGGGCATCAGCCCCAGCATTTT. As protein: CASSAGDRGHQPQHF.

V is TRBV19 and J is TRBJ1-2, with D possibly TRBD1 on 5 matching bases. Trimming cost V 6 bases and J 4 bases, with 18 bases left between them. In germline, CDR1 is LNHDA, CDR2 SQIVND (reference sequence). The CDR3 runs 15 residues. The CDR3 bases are TGTGCCAGTAGACCCTGGGCAGGGACCGCCTATGGCTACACCTTC. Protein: CASRPWAGTAYGYTF.

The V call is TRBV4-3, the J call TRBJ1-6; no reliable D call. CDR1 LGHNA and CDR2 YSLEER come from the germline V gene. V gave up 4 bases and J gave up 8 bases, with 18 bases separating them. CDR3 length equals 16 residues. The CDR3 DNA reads TGCGCCAGCAGCCTTGCGCCGGGCAGTGGTGATTCACCCCTCCACTTT. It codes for CASSLAPGSGDSPLHF.

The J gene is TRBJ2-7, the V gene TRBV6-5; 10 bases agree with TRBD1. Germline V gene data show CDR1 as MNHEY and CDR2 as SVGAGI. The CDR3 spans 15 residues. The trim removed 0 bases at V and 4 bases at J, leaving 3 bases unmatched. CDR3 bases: TGTGCCAGCAGTTACTCTCGGACAGGGGGTTACGAGCAGTACTTC. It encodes CASSYSRTGGYEQYF.

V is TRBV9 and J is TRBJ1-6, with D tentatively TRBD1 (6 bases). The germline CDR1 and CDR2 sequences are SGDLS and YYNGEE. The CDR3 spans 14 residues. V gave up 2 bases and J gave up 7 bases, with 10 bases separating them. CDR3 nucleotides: TGTGCCAGCAGCGTCTTGCAGGGGAATTCACCCCTCCACTTT. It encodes CASSVLQGNSPLHF.

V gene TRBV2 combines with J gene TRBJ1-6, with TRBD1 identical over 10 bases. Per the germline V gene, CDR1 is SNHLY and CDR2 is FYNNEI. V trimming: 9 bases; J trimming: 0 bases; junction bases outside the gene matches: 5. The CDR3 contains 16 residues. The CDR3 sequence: CASTRDRGSYNSPLHF. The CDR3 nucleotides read TGTGCCAGTACCCGGGACAGGGGCTCCTATAATTCACCCCTCCACTTT.

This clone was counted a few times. CDR3 protein: CASSEASGTTGPADTQYF. The CDR3 DNA is TGTGCCAGCAGTGAAGCCTCCGGGACCACCGGGCCCGCAGATACGCAGTATTTT. The rearrangement joins TRBV28 to TRBJ2-3; D may match TRBD1 or TRBD2 (5 bases each). CDR3 length equals 18 residues. V lost 5 bases and J lost 4, with 25 bases in between. Per the germline V gene, CDR1 is MDHEN and CDR2 is SYDVKM.

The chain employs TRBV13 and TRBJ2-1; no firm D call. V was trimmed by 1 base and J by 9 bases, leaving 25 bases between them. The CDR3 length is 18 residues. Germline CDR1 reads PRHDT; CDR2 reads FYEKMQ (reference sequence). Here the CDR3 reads CASSLDPLMESHRPEQFF. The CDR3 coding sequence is TGTGCCAGCAGCTTAGACCCCCTAATGGAATCCCACCGGCCTGAGCAGTTCTTC. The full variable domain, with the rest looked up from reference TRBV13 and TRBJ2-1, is AAGVIQSPRHLIKEKRETATLKCYPIPRHDTVYWYQQGPGQDPQFLISFYEKMQSDKGSIPDRFSAQQFSDYHSELNMSSLELGDSALYFCASSLDPLMESHRPEQFFGPGTRLTVL.